This T cell receptor beta chain was recorded in a study of blood T cell repertoires in COVID-19. Study summary: The samples span acute and convalescent COVID-19 from the United States, Italy and Spain.

This CDR3 has 14 amino acids. CDR1 and CDR2 from the germline V gene are MNHEY and SMNVEV (reference sequence). V lost 2 bases to trimming and J lost 3 bases; unmatched junction nucleotides: 0. Sequenced by immunoSEQ multiplex PCR; TCRdb stores in-frame clones only, minus some. The repertoire consists of 45,000 to 60,000 clones, with about nine tenths occurring once and the leading ten covering 1.6%. What was sequenced was peripheral blood. The gene calls are TRBV27 and TRBJ1-1, with TRBD1 identical over 10 bases. This clonotype was obtained from a man aged 60 to 75 with acute or convalescent COVID-19. CDR3 in amino acids: CASSLGQGDTEAFF. As DNA, the CDR3 is TGTGCCAGCAGTTTAGGACAGGGGGACACTGAAGCTTTCTTT.